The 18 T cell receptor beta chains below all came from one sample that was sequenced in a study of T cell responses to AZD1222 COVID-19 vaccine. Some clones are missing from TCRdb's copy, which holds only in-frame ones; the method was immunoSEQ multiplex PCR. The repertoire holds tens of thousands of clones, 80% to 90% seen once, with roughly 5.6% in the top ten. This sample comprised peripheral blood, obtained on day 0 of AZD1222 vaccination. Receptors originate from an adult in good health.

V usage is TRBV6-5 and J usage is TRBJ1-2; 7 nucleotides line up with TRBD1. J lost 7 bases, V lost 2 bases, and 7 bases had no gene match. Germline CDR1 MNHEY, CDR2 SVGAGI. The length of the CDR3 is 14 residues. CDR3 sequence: CASSYLGPGGGYTF. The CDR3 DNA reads TGTGCCAGCAGTTACCTGGGACCAGGGGGTGGCTACACCTTC.

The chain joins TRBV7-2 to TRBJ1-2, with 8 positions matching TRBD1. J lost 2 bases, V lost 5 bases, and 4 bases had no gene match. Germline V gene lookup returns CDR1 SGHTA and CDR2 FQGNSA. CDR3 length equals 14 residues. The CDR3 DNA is TGTGCCAGCAGCCCCCGGACAGGGAACTATGGCTACACCTTC. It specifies CASSPRTGNYGYTF.

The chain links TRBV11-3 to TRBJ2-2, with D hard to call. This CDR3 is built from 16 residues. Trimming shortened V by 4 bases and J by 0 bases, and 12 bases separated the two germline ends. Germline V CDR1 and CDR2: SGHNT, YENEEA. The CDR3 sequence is CASSSTGPTNTGELFF. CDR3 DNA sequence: TGTGCCAGCAGCTCGACCGGGCCAACGAACACCGGGGAGCTGTTTTTT.

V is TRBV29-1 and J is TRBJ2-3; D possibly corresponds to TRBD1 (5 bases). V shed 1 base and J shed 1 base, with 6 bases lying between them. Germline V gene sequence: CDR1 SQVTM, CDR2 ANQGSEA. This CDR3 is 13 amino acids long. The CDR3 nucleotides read TGCAGCGTTGAAGGGGGCGGCACAGATACGCAGTATTTT. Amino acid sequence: CSVEGGGTDTQYF.

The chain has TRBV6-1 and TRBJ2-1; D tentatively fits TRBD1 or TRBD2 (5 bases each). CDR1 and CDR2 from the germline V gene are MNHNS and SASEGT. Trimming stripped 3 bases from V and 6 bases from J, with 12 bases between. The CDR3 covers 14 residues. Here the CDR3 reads CASSEGDGPNEQFF. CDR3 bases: TGTGCCAGCAGTGAGGGGGACGGACCCAATGAGCAGTTCTTC.

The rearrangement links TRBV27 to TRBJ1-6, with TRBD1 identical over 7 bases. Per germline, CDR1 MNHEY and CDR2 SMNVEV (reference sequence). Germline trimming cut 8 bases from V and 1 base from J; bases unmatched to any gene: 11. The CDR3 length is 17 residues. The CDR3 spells CASARLKQGSYNSPLHF. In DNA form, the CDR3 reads TGTGCCAGCGCCAGGTTAAAACAGGGGTCCTATAATTCACCCCTCCACTTT.

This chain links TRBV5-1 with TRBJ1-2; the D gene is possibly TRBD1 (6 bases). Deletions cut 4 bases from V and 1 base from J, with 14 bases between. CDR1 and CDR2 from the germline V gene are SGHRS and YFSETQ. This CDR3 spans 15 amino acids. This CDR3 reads CASSATQGLNYGYTF. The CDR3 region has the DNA TGCGCCAGCAGCGCTACCCAGGGGCTTAACTATGGCTACACCTTC. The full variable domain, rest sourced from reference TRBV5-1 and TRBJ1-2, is KAGVTQTPRYLIKTRGQQVTLSCSPISGHRSVSWYQQTPGQGLQFLFEYFSETQRNKGNFPGRFSGRQFSNSRSEMNVSTLELGDSALYLCASSATQGLNYGYTFGSGTRLTVV.

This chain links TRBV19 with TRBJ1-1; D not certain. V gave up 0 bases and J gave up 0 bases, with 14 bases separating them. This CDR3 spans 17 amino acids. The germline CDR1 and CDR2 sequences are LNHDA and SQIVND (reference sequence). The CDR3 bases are TGTGCCAGTAGTATAGATCTAGGGATGGGGTTGAACACTGAAGCTTTCTTT. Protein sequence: CASSIDLGMGLNTEAFF.

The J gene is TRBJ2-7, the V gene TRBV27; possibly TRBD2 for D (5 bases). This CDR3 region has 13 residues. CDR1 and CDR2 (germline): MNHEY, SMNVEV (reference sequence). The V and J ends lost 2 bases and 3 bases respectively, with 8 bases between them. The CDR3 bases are TGTGCCAGCAGTTTAGGAGGTTACTACGAGCAGTACTTC. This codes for CASSLGGYYEQYF.

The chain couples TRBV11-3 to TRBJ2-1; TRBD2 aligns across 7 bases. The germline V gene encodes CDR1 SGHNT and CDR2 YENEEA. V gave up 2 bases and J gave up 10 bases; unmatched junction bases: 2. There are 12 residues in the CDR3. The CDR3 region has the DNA TGTGCCAGCAGCTTACAGGGAGGGGAGCAGTTCTTC. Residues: CASSLQGGEQFF.

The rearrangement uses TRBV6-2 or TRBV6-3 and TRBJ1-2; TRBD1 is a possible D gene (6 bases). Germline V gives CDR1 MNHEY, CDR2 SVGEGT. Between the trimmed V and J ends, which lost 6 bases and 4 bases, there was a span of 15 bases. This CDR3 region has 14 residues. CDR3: CASSPNRAPYGYTF. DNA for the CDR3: TGTGCCAGCAGCCCAAACAGGGCCCCCTATGGCTACACCTTC.

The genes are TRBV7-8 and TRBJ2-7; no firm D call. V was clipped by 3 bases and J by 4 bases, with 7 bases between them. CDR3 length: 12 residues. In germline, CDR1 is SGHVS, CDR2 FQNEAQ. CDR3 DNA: TGTGCCAGCAGCTTGTGGGGTTACGAGCAGTACTTC. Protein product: CASSLWGYEQYF.

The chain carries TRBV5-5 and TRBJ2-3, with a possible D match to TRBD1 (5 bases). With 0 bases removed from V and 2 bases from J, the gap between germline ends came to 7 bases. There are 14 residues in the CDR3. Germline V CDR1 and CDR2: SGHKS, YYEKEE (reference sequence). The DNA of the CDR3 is TGTGCCAGCAGCTTGGGGGGCCTCACAGATACGCAGTATTTT. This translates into CASSLGGLTDTQYF.

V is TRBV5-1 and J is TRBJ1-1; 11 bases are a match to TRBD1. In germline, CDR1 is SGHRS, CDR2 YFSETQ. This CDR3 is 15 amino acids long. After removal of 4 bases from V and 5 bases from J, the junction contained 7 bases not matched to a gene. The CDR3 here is CASSGGQGAWTEAFF. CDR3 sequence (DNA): TGCGCCAGCAGCGGCGGACAGGGGGCTTGGACTGAAGCTTTCTTT.

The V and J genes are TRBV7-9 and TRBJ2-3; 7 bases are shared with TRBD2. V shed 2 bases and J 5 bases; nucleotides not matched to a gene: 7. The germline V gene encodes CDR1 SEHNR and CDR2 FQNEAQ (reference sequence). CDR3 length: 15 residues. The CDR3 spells CASSLYPGGVDTQYF. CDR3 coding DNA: TGTGCCAGCAGCTTATATCCGGGAGGAGTAGATACGCAGTATTTT.

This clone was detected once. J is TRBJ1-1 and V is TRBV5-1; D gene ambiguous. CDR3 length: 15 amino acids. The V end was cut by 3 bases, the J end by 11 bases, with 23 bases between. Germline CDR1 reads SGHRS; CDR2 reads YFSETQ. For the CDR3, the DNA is TGCGCCAGCAGCTCCGCCCTCGGAGACTATACGAGCGCTTTCTTT. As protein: CASSSALGDYTSAFF.

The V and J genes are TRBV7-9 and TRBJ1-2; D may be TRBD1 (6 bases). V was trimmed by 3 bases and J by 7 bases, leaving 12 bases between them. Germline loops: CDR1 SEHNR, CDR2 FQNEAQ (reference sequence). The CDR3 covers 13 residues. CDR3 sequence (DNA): TGTGCCAGCAGCTTGGTAGGGGGGGCTGGCTACACCTTC. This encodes CASSLVGGAGYTF.

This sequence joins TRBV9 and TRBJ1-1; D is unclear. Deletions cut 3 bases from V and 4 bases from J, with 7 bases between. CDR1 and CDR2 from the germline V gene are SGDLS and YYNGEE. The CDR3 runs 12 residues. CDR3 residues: CASSGAGTEAFF. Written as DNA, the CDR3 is TGTGCCAGCAGCGGGGCCGGCACTGAAGCTTTCTTT.